This note documents a single TCR beta chain sequence. The record originates from a study of blood T cell repertoires in COVID-19. Study-level background: Sources were T cells, B-cell-depleted T cells, or PBMCs; the material itself was cDNA or gDNA.

Using immunoSEQ multiplex PCR, the repertoire was profiled, and TCRdb retains in-frame clones only, with some absent. This sample has 20,000 to 25,000 clones, with roughly 87% found just once. The CDR3 contains 17 residues. V lost 3 bases to trimming and J lost 1 base; unmatched junction nucleotides: 8. Germline V lookup: CDR1 KGHSH, CDR2 LQKENI. This clonotype was sampled from a human donor with active COVID-19. The donor label of this sample is uncertain. This chain connects TRBV18 to TRBJ2-3, with 9 bases matching TRBD1. Material: peripheral blood. CDR3 in amino acids: CASSPTGTGFGTDTQYF. CDR3 nucleotides: TGTGCCAGCTCACCTACCGGGACAGGGTTCGGCACAGATACGCAGTATTTT.